This T cell receptor beta chain was profiled in a study of OX40 agonist ivuxolimab in advanced cancers. This CDR3 is 17 amino acids long. V was clipped by 5 bases and J by 6 bases, with 26 bases between them. The germline gives CDR1 SGHVS, CDR2 FNYEAQ. Note on this clone: The antigen is undetermined.

Study conclusions and caveats: Normalized T-cell clonal expansion was also low in some nonresponders.

Sequencing was performed with immunoSEQ multiplex PCR; in TCRdb, only in-frame clones are kept and a portion is missing. The sample lists approximately 76,000 clones, about 89% occurring once. The V call is TRBV7-6, the J call TRBJ2-7; tentative D call: TRBD2 (6 bases). The clonotype was recovered from an adult with an advanced solid tumor such as melanoma, head and neck, liver or kidney cancer. The specimen was CD4+ or CD8+ T cells sorted from blood, collected in a trial of the OX40 agonist ivuxolimab. CDR3 sequence: CASSPLPPGTLTPEQYF. CDR3 coding DNA: TGTGCCAGCAGCCCTCTCCCCCCCGGGACTCTTACACCCGAGCAGTACTTC.